This is a list of T cell receptor beta chains from one sample in a study of glioma-infiltrating T cells. A single record per CDR3 protein comes from TCRdb applying MiXCR to the multiplex PCR reads. This table has about 130,000 distinct CDR3 sequences, roughly a quarter appearing once. The specimen was glioma tissue, nonneoplastic brain tissue, or PBMCs (not recorded which). The receptors stem from a human donor with low-grade glioma or glioblastoma, undergoing nonglioma brain surgery, or in good health (not recorded which). The CDR3 runs from the conserved cysteine through the conserved F or W. The D gene is left open where the match is weak. Size values are once, few and many counts, or a class for expanded clones, and some rows have none.

>TRBJ1-5|.|.|TRBV4-2
TGTGCCAGCAGCCAAGATCAAGGGGAAGGGGATCAGCCCCAGCATTTT
CASSQDQGEGDQPQHF
>TRBJ2-2|TRBD1|few|TRBV7-2
TGTGCCAGCAGCGGTCTGGACAGGGTAAACACCGGGGAGCTGTTTTTT
CASSGLDRVNTGELFF
>TRBJ2-5|.|many|TRBV6-6
TGTGCCACCAGTTACTTGGCGGGGCCCCAAGAGACCCAGTACTTC
CATSYLAGPQETQYF
>TRBJ1-4|TRBD1|.|TRBV27
TGTGCCAGCAGTTTGGCAAGAGAGGGGGCTTGGGAAAAACTGTTTTTT
CASSLAREGAWEKLFF
>TRBJ1-1|TRBD1|.|TRBV5-1
TGCGCCAGCAGCTTAACAGGGGGAGGATCGAGTTGGGGGAACACTGAAGCTTTCTTT
CASSLTGGGSSWGNTEAFF
>TRBJ2-5|.|few|TRBV20-1
TGCAGTGCTAGAGGTGACCTCTGGGCAGGGGAAGAGACCCAGTACTTC
CSARGDLWAGEETQYF
>TRBJ1-2|.|many|TRBV6-6
TGTGCCAGCAGTTACTCGAAGCCCCGGGAAATGGATGGCTACACCTTC
CASSYSKPREMDGYTF
>TRBJ2-5|TRBD2|.|TRBV18
TGTGCCAGCTCACTGGGACTAGCGGAAGAGACCCAGTACTTC
CASSLGLAEETQYF
>TRBJ2-1|.|many|TRBV7-6
TGTGCCAGCAGCTTAGGGGATGAGCAGTTCTTC
CASSLGDEQFF
>TRBJ1-2|TRBD1|.|TRBV2
TGTGCCTCAACCCCCGGGACAGGGAACTATGGCTACACCTTC
CASTPGTGNYGYTF
>TRBJ1-6|.|.|TRBV14
TGTGCCAGCAGACCCAGGGTGAAATCCTATAATTCACCCCTCCACTTT
CASRPRVKSYNSPLHF
>TRBJ2-3|TRBD2|few|TRBV20-1
TGCAGTGCACCCCCCGGGGGAGGGGCAGATACGCAGTATTTT
CSAPPGGGADTQYF
>TRBJ2-3|.|many|TRBV7-2
TGTGCCAGCAGCCCTATCACAGATACGCAGTATTTT
CASSPITDTQYF
>TRBJ2-3|.|few|TRBV12-3/TRBV12-4
TGTGCCAGCAGTCCACTGACTCCCTCCACAGATACGCAGTATTTT
CASSPLTPSTDTQYF
>TRBJ1-5|.|many|TRBV7-8
TGTGCCAGCACCAGAGGTCTGATTAGCAATCAGCCCCAGCATTTT
CASTRGLISNQPQHF
>TRBJ2-1|.|many|TRBV6-1
TGTGCCAGCAGTCCCATCCGGCAGAAGGGCCCCGAGCAGTTCTTC
CASSPIRQKGPEQFF
>TRBJ2-5|.|.|TRBV3-1
TGTGCCAGCCTGGATGGGGACCTCCAGGGAGAGACCCAGTACTTC
CASLDGDLQGETQYF
>TRBJ2-3|.|.|TRBV4-1
TGCGCTAGCGGCCATCCCATCTCAGGGAATACGCAGTATTTT
CASGHPISGNTQYF
>TRBJ1-1|TRBD1|few|TRBV4-2
TGTGCCAGCAGCCCAACAGGGGGCGCGGGGATGGGCACTGAAGCTTTCTTT
CASSPTGGAGMGTEAFF
>TRBJ2-1|.|.|TRBV6-1
TGTGCCTGCAGTTCGATTGGGGATGAGCAGCTCTTC
CACSSIGDEQLF
>TRBJ1-5|TRBD1|many|TRBV6-1
TGTGCCAGCAGCCGACAGGGACAACAGCCCCAGCATTTT
CASSRQGQQPQHF
>TRBJ2-3|.|.|TRBV7-2
TGTGCCAGCAGCCCCGTCGACGGCTCCACAGATACGCAGTATTTT
CASSPVDGSTDTQYF
>TRBJ1-4|.|few|TRBV18
TGTGCCAGCTCACCAGGAGCGGCTCGAGAAAAACTGTTTTTT
CASSPGAAREKLFF
>TRBJ2-1|.|many|TRBV19
TGTGCCAGTAGTTCCACAGGGCTAACCTACAATGAGCAGTTCTTC
CASSSTGLTYNEQFF
>TRBJ2-3|.|.|TRBV5-6
TGTGCCAGCAGCTCCTCCAGGGGCGGTACGCAGTATTTT
CASSSSRGGTQYF
>TRBJ2-2|.|few|TRBV4-1
TGCGCCAGCAGCCAAGACGTTTTTCAACAGGAAACCGGGGAGCTGTTTTTT
CASSQDVFQQETGELFF
>TRBJ2-1|.|few|TRBV27
TGTGCCAGCAGTTACCTCCGGAGGGAGCAGTTCTTC
CASSYLRREQFF
>TRBJ1-1|TRBD1|few|TRBV7-2
TGTGCCAGCAGTCTCCGTGGGACAGTGAACACTGAAGCTTTCTTT
CASSLRGTVNTEAFF
>TRBJ1-2|.|.|TRBV6-6
TGTGCCAGCAGTTACTCAGCCAGGGGCTATGGCTACACCTTC
CASSYSARGYGYTF
>TRBJ2-1|.|many|TRBV7-2
TGTGCCAGCAGTCGGGGGACGACGAATGAGCAGTTCTTC
CASSRGTTNEQFF
>TRBJ1-1|.|.|TRBV7-6
TGTGCCAGCAGCGCAGGGGCACAGGGCTACACTGAAGCTTTCTTT
CASSAGAQGYTEAFF
>TRBJ2-1|.|few|TRBV14
TGTGCCAGCAGCCAGACGACACTAGGCTCCTACAATGAGCAGTTCTTC
CASSQTTLGSYNEQFF
>TRBJ2-3|TRBD1|.|TRBV12-3/TRBV12-4
TGTGCCAGCAGTTGGGGACAGCCTTCGGATACGCAGTATTTT
CASSWGQPSDTQYF
>TRBJ1-1|.|many|TRBV28
TGTGCCAGCTTCGCCCGGTGGGCTTTCTTT
CASFARWAFF
>TRBJ2-1|.|.|TRBV10-3
TGTGCCATCAGTGAGTTCACAGGCCCACCTGACAATGAGCAGTTCTTC
CAISEFTGPPDNEQFF
>TRBJ2-2|.|few|TRBV29-1
TGCAGCGCGCCGCCTCCTTCGGGGAACACCGGGGAGCTGTTTTTT
CSAPPPSGNTGELFF
>TRBJ2-3|TRBD2|many|TRBV15
TGTGCCACCAGCACCGGGACTAGCGGCACAGATACGCAGTATTTT
CATSTGTSGTDTQYF
>TRBJ2-5|.|many|TRBV6-1
TGTGCCAGCAGGCAGGGTACCTGGGAGACCCAGTACTTC
CASRQGTWETQYF
>TRBJ2-4|.|.|TRBV7-2
TGTGCCAGCAGCTTAGTTTTGGGCATTCAGTACTTC
CASSLVLGIQYF
>TRBJ2-1|TRBD2|.|TRBV5-1
TGCGCCAGCAGCCTGGGACTAGCATTATATGAGCAGTTCTTC
CASSLGLALYEQFF
>TRBJ1-2|.|many|TRBV27
TGTGCCAGCAGTTTAGGGGACGGGGACTATGGCTACACCTTC
CASSLGDGDYGYTF
>TRBJ2-5|.|once|TRBV5-1
TGCGCCAGCCTGAGGACAGCTCGGATCCAAGAGACCCAGTACTTC
CASLRTARIQETQYF